Listed here are 8 T cell receptor beta chains from one sample, sequenced in a study of OX40 agonist ivuxolimab in advanced cancers. The method was immunoSEQ multiplex PCR; TCRdb's version includes in-frame clones alone and lacks a portion of them. The table lists nearly 45,000 clones, roughly 90% of them singletons, with approximately 16% in the top ten. Here the sequenced sample was CD4+ or CD8+ T cells sorted from blood, taken in a trial of the OX40 agonist ivuxolimab. Receptors were obtained from an adult with an advanced solid tumor such as melanoma, head and neck, liver or kidney cancer.

This chain links TRBV5-4 with TRBJ1-1; no definite D call. The CDR3 spans 15 residues. The V end lost 0 bases, the J end lost 4 bases, and 13 bases lay between the germline ends. From germline, CDR1 is SGHNT and CDR2 YYREEE (reference sequence). As DNA, the CDR3 is TGTGCCAGCAGCTTGGGTAGAGATATATTCACTGAAGCTTTCTTT. It translates to CASSLGRDIFTEAFF.

A note on this clone: One end of the junction is discordant with germline, which a read error may explain. V is TRBV4-1 and J is TRBJ1-1; 7 nucleotides align to TRBD1. The CDR3 consists of 15 residues. Germline-derived CDR1 and CDR2 are MGHRA and YSYEKL. The CDR3 region is CASSQDQGVNTEAFF. Here the CDR3 DNA reads TGTGCCAGCAGCCAAGATCAGGGGGTCAACACTGAAGCTTTCTTT.

The chain carries TRBV12-5 and TRBJ2-1; TRBD2 matches at 10 bases. Unmatched junction bases numbered 4, after V lost 6 bases and J lost 2 bases. The CDR3 has 15 amino acids. Germline CDR1 and CDR2: LGHNT and FRNRAP. The CDR3 region is CASGPSGSTYNEQFF. CDR3 in DNA: TGTGCTAGTGGCCCTAGCGGGAGTACCTACAATGAGCAGTTCTTC.

The chain combines TRBV29-1 with TRBJ1-1, with TRBD1 as a possible D gene (6 bases). This CDR3 has 17 amino acids. The V end was cut by 0 bases, the J end by 4 bases, with 21 bases between. The germline V gene has CDR1 SQVTM and CDR2 ANQGSEA. The CDR3 DNA is TGCAGCGTTGAAGATCGGGGGCAGGGCGGTTGGGGCACTGAAGCTTTCTTT. Its translation: CSVEDRGQGGWGTEAFF.

This chain joins TRBV2 and TRBJ2-7, with 9 bases identical to TRBD2. The CDR3 has 12 residues. Germline CDR1 and CDR2: SNHLY and FYNNEI. With V trimmed by 7 bases and J by 4 bases, 2 bases remained unmatched. This chain's CDR3 is CASTLAGYEQYF. In nucleotides, the CDR3 is TGTGCCAGCACGCTAGCGGGGTACGAGCAGTACTTC.

V usage is TRBV6-5 and J usage is TRBJ2-7; TRBD1 aligns across 7 bases. The CDR3 extends over 16 amino acids. The junction had 6 bases not matched to a gene; V was cut back by 0 bases and J by 1 base. Germline V gene lookup returns CDR1 MNHEY and CDR2 SVGAGI. The CDR3 region has the DNA TGTGCCAGCAGTTACTCAGCCGGACAGGAGTCCTACGAGCAGTACTTC. Amino acid sequence: CASSYSAGQESYEQYF.

The gene calls are TRBV6-5 and TRBJ2-1; tentative D call: TRBD2 (6 bases). CDR3 size: 14 residues. Germline CDR1 is MNHEY and CDR2 is SVGAGI. The V and J ends lost 6 bases and 0 bases respectively, with 9 bases between them. CDR3 sequence (DNA): TGTGCCAGCAGCCGGGGGAGCTCCTACAATGAGCAGTTCTTC. Protein product: CASSRGSSYNEQFF.

The chain joins TRBV6-5 to TRBJ2-5, with TRBD2 identical over 7 bases. The CDR3 consists of 16 residues. CDR1 and CDR2 (germline): MNHEY, SVGAGI. The J segment lost 1 base and the V segment lost 2 bases, leaving 7 bases of the junction unmatched. For the CDR3, the DNA is TGTGCCAGCAGTTACCTCCTAGGGGAGGGCCAAGAGACCCAGTACTTC. The encoded protein is CASSYLLGEGQETQYF.